The 17 T cell receptor beta chains below come from one sample, sequenced in a study of T-cell reconstitution after alpha-beta-depleted transplantation in children. The TCRbeta library incorporated unique molecular identifiers. A single record per CDR3 protein comes from TCRdb applying MiXCR to the PCR reads. There are some 600,000 distinct CDR3 sequences in the sample; 16% occur only once, and 1.1% lies in the top ten. The specimen was PBMCs from the stem cell graft donor, collected from the stem cell graft. The receptors were sampled from a human donor who donated a stem cell graft to a child with acute myeloid leukemia.

This clonotype has ten or more counts. The chain is built from TRBV20-1 and TRBJ1-5; D is ambiguous. Trimming removed 1 base from V and 1 base from J, with 8 bases in between. The CDR3 runs 14 residues. Germline V gene sequence: CDR1 DFQATT, CDR2 SNEGSKA (reference sequence). The CDR3 here is CSARVVKSNQPQHF. For the CDR3, the DNA is TGCAGTGCTAGAGTCGTCAAGAGCAATCAGCCCCAGCATTTT.

This chain uses TRBV7-9 with TRBJ1-2; the D gene is possibly TRBD1 (6 bases). The germline V gene encodes CDR1 SEHNR and CDR2 FQNEAQ (reference sequence). Between the trimmed V and J ends, which lost 6 bases and 3 bases, there was a span of 14 bases. This CDR3 has 14 residues. The CDR3 loop is CASSYGPGDYGYTF. The CDR3 nucleotides read TGTGCCAGCAGTTACGGACCAGGGGACTATGGCTACACCTTC.

Many counts were recorded for this clonotype. The rearrangement joins TRBV11-2 to TRBJ2-4; 8 nucleotides align to TRBD1. With V trimmed by 2 bases and J by 0 bases, 9 bases remained unmatched. The CDR3 runs 18 residues. Looked up from germline, CDR1 is SGHAT and CDR2 is FQNNGV. The CDR3 nucleotides read TGTGCCAGCAGCTTAAGGGCGACAGGGGAAGGAGCCAAAAACATTCAGTACTTC. It translates to CASSLRATGEGAKNIQYF.

The table lists this clonotype with many counts. This sequence joins TRBV20-1 and TRBJ2-7; 9 nucleotides match TRBD1. The germline V gene has CDR1 DFQATT and CDR2 SNEGSKA (reference sequence). The V and J ends lost 5 bases and 2 bases, in that order; junction bases with no gene match: 7. This CDR3 is built from 14 residues. CDR3 DNA sequence: TGCAGTGCTGCCGGGACAGGGAATGCCTACGAGCAGTACGTC. Amino acids: CSAAGTGNAYEQYV.

The chain recombines TRBV6-5 with TRBJ2-5; 9 nucleotides agree with TRBD2. J was trimmed by 3 bases and V by 2 bases; bases with no gene match: 4. Germline V gene sequence: CDR1 MNHEY, CDR2 SVGAGI. The CDR3 has 15 amino acids. The CDR3 coding sequence is TGTGCCAGCAGTTACAGGGGACTAGCAAAAGAGACCCAGTACTTC. Its protein product is CASSYRGLAKETQYF.

The CDR3 sequence: CATSDPRTQGGQPQHF. DNA for the CDR3: TGTGCCACCAGTGACCCCCGAACTCAGGGTGGTCAGCCCCAGCATTTT. The chain uses TRBV24-1 and TRBJ1-5; D might be TRBD1 (5 bases). V shed 4 bases and J shed 6 bases, with 18 bases lying between them. There are 16 residues in the CDR3. The V gene's germline CDR1 is KGHDR and CDR2 SFDVKD.

This clonotype was seen more than once but under ten times. The chain recombines TRBV7-2 with TRBJ2-3, with TRBD2 matching over 15 bases. CDR3 length equals 17 residues. Germline V gives CDR1 SGHTA, CDR2 FQGNSA. V was clipped by 5 bases and J by 2 bases; unmatched bases: 5. The CDR3 bases are TGTGCCAGCAGCCCTGGACTAGCGGGGGGGATCACAGATACGCAGTATTTT. Amino acid sequence: CASSPGLAGGITDTQYF.

The CDR3 loop is CATSGTGQNNEKLFF. In DNA form, the CDR3 reads TGTGCCACCAGCGGGACGGGACAGAATAATGAAAAACTGTTTTTT. The chain combines TRBV15 with TRBJ1-4; 7 positions match TRBD1. CDR1 is LNHNV and CDR2 is YYDKDF in the germline V gene (reference sequence). This CDR3 contains 15 residues. Trimming cost V 5 bases and J 4 bases; bases outside gene matches: 7.

This clonotype came up many times. V is TRBV7-2 and J is TRBJ1-2; 7 nucleotides align to TRBD1. V lost 4 bases, J lost 0 bases, and 14 bases stayed unmatched. The CDR3 covers 18 residues. Germline V gene sequence: CDR1 SGHTA, CDR2 FQGNSA. The CDR3 region is CASSSWRDRVRANYGYTF. The CDR3 bases are TGTGCCAGCAGCTCATGGCGTGACAGGGTGAGGGCTAACTATGGCTACACCTTC. The entire variable domain, with the rest obtained from reference TRBV7-2 and TRBJ1-2, is as follows: GAGVSQSPSNKVTEKGKDVELRCDPISGHTALYWYRQSLGQGLEFLIYFQGNSAPDKSGLPSDRFSAERTGGSVSTLTIQRTQQEDSAVYLCASSSWRDRVRANYGYTFGSGTRLTVV.

The V call is TRBV24-1, the J call TRBJ2-3; D possibly uses TRBD1 or TRBD2 (6 bases each). Trimming cost V 3 bases and J 4 bases, with 13 bases left between them. The CDR3 consists of 15 residues. Germline assignment: CDR1 KGHDR and CDR2 SFDVKD. The CDR3 sequence: CATSDAAGEADTQYF. The CDR3 DNA reads as TGTGCCACCAGTGATGCGGCAGGGGAGGCAGATACGCAGTATTTT.

V gene TRBV18 combines with J gene TRBJ1-1; 10 bases are shared with TRBD1. The CDR3 has 12 residues. V gave up 2 bases and J gave up 10 bases; unmatched junction bases: 1. Per germline, CDR1 KGHSH and CDR2 LQKENI. The CDR3 sequence is CASSPGTGAAFF. CDR3 DNA sequence: TGTGCCAGCTCACCAGGGACAGGGGCAGCTTTCTTT.

This clonotype has ten or more counts. The J gene is TRBJ1-1, the V gene TRBV7-2; 7 positions agree with TRBD1. The CDR3 is 15 residues long. With 5 bases clipped from V and 1 base from J, the junction kept 7 bases outside the gene matches. Germline loops: CDR1 SGHTA, CDR2 FQGNSA. CDR3 in DNA: TGTGCCAGCAGCCAGAAGGGGACAGCGAACACTGAAGCTTTCTTT. This codes for CASSQKGTANTEAFF.

The V gene is TRBV7-9, the J gene TRBJ2-2, with D uncertain. From germline, CDR1 is SEHNR and CDR2 FQNEAQ (reference sequence). The CDR3 spans 15 residues. Trimming stripped 4 bases from V and 2 bases from J, with 11 bases between. In nucleotides, the CDR3 is TGTGCCAGCAGCTCGGAGACGCGTAACACCGGGGAGCTGTTTTTT. As protein: CASSSETRNTGELFF.

This clonotype has a count of ten or more. This sequence joins TRBV29-1 and TRBJ2-2, with no clear D. CDR3 length equals 12 residues. Per the germline V gene, CDR1 is SQVTM and CDR2 is ANQGSEA. V was shortened by 5 bases and J by 3 bases, with 7 bases between the two germline ends. The CDR3 DNA sequence: TGCAGCGTTCAGGCGGACACCGGGGAGCTGTTTTTT. As protein: CSVQADTGELFF.

V usage is TRBV7-6 and J usage is TRBJ1-3; D possibly corresponds to TRBD1 (5 bases). The CDR3 spans 14 residues. The germline CDR1 and CDR2 sequences are SGHVS and FNYEAQ. With 5 bases removed from V and 0 bases from J, the gap between germline ends came to 8 bases. The CDR3 sequence: CASSGGSSGNTIYF. The CDR3 region has the DNA TGTGCCAGCAGCGGGGGGAGCTCTGGAAACACCATATATTTT. The variable domain in full, with the rest retrieved from reference TRBV7-6 and TRBJ1-3, is GAGVSQSPRYKVTKRGQDVALRCDPISGHVSLYWYRQALGQGPEFLTYFNYEAQQDKSGLPNDRFSAERPEGSISTLTIQRTEQRDSAMYRCASSGGSSGNTIYFGEGSWLTVV.

This clonotype was recorded at least ten times. This rearrangement joins TRBV7-2 to TRBJ1-2; D ambiguous. Germline V gene data show CDR1 as SGHTA and CDR2 as FQGNSA. The CDR3 totals 12 residues. V was trimmed by 5 bases and J by 4 bases, leaving 8 bases between them. Written as DNA, the CDR3 is TGTGCCAGCAGCCGAACTATCTATGGCTACACCTTC. Residues: CASSRTIYGYTF. The full variable domain, in which reference TRBV7-2 and TRBJ1-2 provide the parts outside the CDR3, is GAGVSQSPSNKVTEKGKDVELRCDPISGHTALYWYRQSLGQGLEFLIYFQGNSAPDKSGLPSDRFSAERTGGSVSTLTIQRTQQEDSAVYLCASSRTIYGYTFGSGTRLTVV.

This clonotype was detected many times. This sequence joins TRBV20-1 and TRBJ2-3, with 10 bases fitting TRBD2. This CDR3 contains 14 residues. CDR1 is DFQATT and CDR2 is SNEGSKA in the germline V gene (reference sequence). The V segment lost 5 bases and the J segment 1 base; nucleotides outside the gene matches: 3. The DNA for the CDR3 is TGCAGTGCTGACCTAGCGGGGGGCACAGATACGCAGTATTTT. Its protein is CSADLAGGTDTQYF.